These 7 T cell receptor beta chains share one sample of origin, sequenced in a study of cytomegalovirus exposure and HLA in healthy donors (dated by TCRdb to the late 2010s). Preparation of the library involved the immunoSEQ multiplex PCR assay. For the multiplex PCR, a mixture combining 60 forward primers for TCR Vbeta segments and 13 reverse primers for TCR Jbeta segments was used. TCRdb limited this immuneACCESS table to in-frame rearrangements with V and J called. A share of clones is missing; checked studies link under half to unresolved V genes, and the rest is unexplained. The sample contains more than 100,000 clones, 60% to 85% of them found a single time. The ten largest clones capture roughly 1.3% of the sample. The sequenced sample consisted of PBMCs. Source of these receptors: a woman between 40 and 50 years old in good health and CMV-seronegative.

V is TRBV10-1 and J is TRBJ1-5; 11 bases line up with TRBD1. Germline V gives CDR1 WNHNN, CDR2 SYGVQD (reference sequence). The CDR3 loop spans 19 amino acids. Trimming took 6 bases from V and 2 from J; bases not matched to a gene: 15. The CDR3 DNA reads as TGCGCCAGCAGCCCAGGCCGGACAGGGGGCGAGAGGGGCAATCAGCCCCAGCATTTT. The encoded protein is CASSPGRTGGERGNQPQHF.

The J gene is TRBJ1-5, the V gene TRBV25-1, with D unclear. The V end was cut by 2 bases, the J end by 7 bases, with 12 bases between. Germline loops: CDR1 MGHDK, CDR2 SYGVNS. CDR3 size: 14 residues. The CDR3 DNA is TGTGCCAGCAGTGAAATTGGGAGAGGGCAGCCCCAGCATTTT. Translated: CASSEIGRGQPQHF.

The gene calls are TRBV6-1 and TRBJ1-2; TRBD1 matches at 9 bases. J was trimmed by 7 bases and V by 1 base; bases with no gene match: 7. This CDR3 has 15 residues. Per germline, CDR1 MNHNS and CDR2 SASEGT. CDR3 sequence reads: CASSEGTGDDLGYTF. CDR3 bases: TGTGCCAGCAGTGAAGGGACAGGGGATGATCTTGGCTACACCTTC.

The rearrangement joins TRBV7-9 to TRBJ1-2; D is ambiguous. Trimming took 5 bases from V and 0 from J, leaving 16 bases between them. Germline lookup yields CDR1 SEHNR and CDR2 FQNEAQ (reference sequence). The CDR3 totals 16 residues. CDR3 DNA sequence: TGTGCCAGCAGCGTCACAAGCCAGGTAGCTAACTATGGCTACACCTTC. It is translated as CASSVTSQVANYGYTF.

This sequence joins TRBV28 and TRBJ2-4; maybe TRBD2 (7 bases). The CDR3 is 14 residues long. Germline values: CDR1 MDHEN, CDR2 SYDVKM. The germline V and J ends were trimmed by 11 bases and 0 bases, with 14 bases remaining between them. This CDR3 reads CAGGRGGAKNIQYF. DNA for the CDR3: TGTGCCGGGGGAAGGGGGGGAGCCAAAAACATTCAGTACTTC.

The chain is built from TRBV7-8 and TRBJ2-1; 9 nucleotides agree with TRBD1. The CDR3 spans 18 residues. V lost 0 bases to trimming and J lost 4 bases; unmatched junction nucleotides: 10. Germline V gives CDR1 SGHVS, CDR2 FQNEAQ. The CDR3 spells CASSLANRQGGSYNEQFF. CDR3 bases: TGTGCCAGCAGCTTAGCGAACCGACAGGGGGGGTCTTACAATGAGCAGTTCTTC.

This chain links TRBV7-3 with TRBJ2-2; TRBD1 might be the D (6 bases). V was shortened by 6 bases and J by 1 base, with 9 bases between the two germline ends. The V gene's germline CDR1 is SGHTA and CDR2 FQGTGA. The CDR3 has 14 residues. CDR3 loop: CASSQQGNTGELFF. The DNA for the CDR3 is TGTGCCAGCAGTCAACAGGGGAACACCGGGGAGCTGTTTTTT. Variable domain in full (rest from reference TRBV7-3 and TRBJ2-2): GAGVSQTPSNKVTEKGKYVELRCDPISGHTALYWYRQSLGQGPEFLIYFQGTGAADDSGLPNDRFFAVRPEGSVSTLKIQRTERGDSAVYLCASSQQGNTGELFFGEGSRLTVL.